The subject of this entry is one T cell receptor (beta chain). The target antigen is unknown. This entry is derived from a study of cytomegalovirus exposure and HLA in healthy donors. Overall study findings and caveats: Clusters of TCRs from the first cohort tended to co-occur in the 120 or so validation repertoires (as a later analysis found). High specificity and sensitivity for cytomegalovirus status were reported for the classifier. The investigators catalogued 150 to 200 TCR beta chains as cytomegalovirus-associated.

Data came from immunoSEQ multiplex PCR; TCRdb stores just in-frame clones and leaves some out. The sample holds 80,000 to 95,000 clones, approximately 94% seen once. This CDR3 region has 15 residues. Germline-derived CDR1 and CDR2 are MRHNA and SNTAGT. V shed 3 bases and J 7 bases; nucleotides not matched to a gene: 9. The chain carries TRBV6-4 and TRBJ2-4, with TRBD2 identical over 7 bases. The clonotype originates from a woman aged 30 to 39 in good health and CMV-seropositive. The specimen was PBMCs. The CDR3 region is CASSEGSREWNIQYF. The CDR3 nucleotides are TGTGCCAGCAGTGAAGGTTCGCGGGAGTGGAACATTCAGTACTTC.